This TCR beta chain emerged from a study of beta chain features in type 1 diabetes. Background on the study: Sorted cells examined across all samples numbered some 98 million. Findings and caveats of the study: For Type 1 diabetes patients, all four CD4+ subsets carried TCRB CDR3s that were moderately but significantly shorter. For type 1 diabetes patients, VDJ junctions showed fewer insertions and more deletions. The similarity of naive, central memory and Treg TCRB repertoires appeared greater among patients than among healthy donors.

Each of the CD4+ naive, central memory, regulatory and stem cell-like memory populations was sorted via CD45RO/CCR7/CD25/CD127/CD95/CD27. The CDR3 runs to 14 residues. Trimming took 5 bases from V and 4 from J; bases not matched to a gene: 9. Germline V gene lookup returns CDR1 SQVTM and CDR2 ANQGSEA. Expressed TCRB transcripts were sequenced after all isolated RNA was converted to cDNA. Here immunoSEQ multiplex PCR was the method, and the copy in TCRdb shows in-frame clones only, minus some. The sample holds about 45,000 clones, approximately 72% seen once. This clone was recorded a few times. Its antigen is currently unknown.

This receptor was obtained from a woman under 30 with type 1 diabetes. The J gene is TRBJ2-7, the V gene TRBV29-1, with 9 bases that match TRBD2. Source material: Tregs from blood. The CDR3 reads CSVLQREARYEQYF. Written as DNA, the CDR3 is TGCAGCGTTTTACAGCGGGAGGCCCGGTACGAGCAGTACTTC.